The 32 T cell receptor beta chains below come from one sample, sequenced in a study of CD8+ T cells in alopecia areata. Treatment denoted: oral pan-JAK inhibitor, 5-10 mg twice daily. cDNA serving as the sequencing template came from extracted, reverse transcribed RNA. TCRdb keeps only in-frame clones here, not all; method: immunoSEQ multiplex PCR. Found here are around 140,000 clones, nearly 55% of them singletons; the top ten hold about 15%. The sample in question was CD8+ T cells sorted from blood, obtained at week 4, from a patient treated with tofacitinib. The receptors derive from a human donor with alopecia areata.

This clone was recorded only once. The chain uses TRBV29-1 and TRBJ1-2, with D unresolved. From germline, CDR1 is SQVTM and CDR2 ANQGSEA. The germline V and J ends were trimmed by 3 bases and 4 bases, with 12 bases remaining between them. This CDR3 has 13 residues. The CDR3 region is CSVESGGGYGYTF. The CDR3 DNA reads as TGCAGCGTTGAGAGTGGAGGTGGCTATGGCTACACCTTC. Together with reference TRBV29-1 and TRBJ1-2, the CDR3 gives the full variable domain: SAVISQKPSRDICQRGTSLTIQCQVDSQVTMMFWYRQQPGQSLTLIATANQGSEATYESGFVIDKFPISRPNLTFSTLTVSNMSPEDSSIYLCSVESGGGYGYTFGSGTRLTVV.

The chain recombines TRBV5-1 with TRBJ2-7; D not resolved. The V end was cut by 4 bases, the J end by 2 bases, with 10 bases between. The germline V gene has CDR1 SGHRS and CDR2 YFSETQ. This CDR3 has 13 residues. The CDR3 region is CASSRGSTYEQYF. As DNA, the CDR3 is TGCGCCAGCAGCCGTGGATCGACCTACGAGCAGTACTTC.

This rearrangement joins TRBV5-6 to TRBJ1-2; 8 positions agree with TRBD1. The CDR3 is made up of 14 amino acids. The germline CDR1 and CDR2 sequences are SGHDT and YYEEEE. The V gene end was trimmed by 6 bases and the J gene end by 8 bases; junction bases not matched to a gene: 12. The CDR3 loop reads CASTPDRAPGGYTF. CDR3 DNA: TGTGCCAGCACCCCGGACAGGGCTCCAGGAGGCTACACCTTC.

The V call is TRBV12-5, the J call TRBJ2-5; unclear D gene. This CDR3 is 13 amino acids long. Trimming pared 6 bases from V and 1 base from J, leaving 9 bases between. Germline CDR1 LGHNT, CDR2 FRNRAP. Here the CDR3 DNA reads TGTGCTAGTGGCCGGACGGGCCAAGAGACCCAGTACTTC. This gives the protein CASGRTGQETQYF.

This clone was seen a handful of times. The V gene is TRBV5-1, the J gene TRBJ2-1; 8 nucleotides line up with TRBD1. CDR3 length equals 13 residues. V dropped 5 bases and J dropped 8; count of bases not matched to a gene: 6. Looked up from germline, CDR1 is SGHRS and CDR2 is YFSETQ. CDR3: CASRADRADEQFF. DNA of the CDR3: TGCGCCAGCAGGGCGGACAGGGCGGATGAGCAGTTCTTC.

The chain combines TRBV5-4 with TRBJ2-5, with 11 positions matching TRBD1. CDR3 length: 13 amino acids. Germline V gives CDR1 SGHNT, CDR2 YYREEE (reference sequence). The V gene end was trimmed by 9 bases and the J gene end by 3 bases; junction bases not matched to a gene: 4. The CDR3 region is CATLGQGEETQYF. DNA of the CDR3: TGTGCCACCCTGGGACAGGGGGAAGAGACCCAGTACTTC.

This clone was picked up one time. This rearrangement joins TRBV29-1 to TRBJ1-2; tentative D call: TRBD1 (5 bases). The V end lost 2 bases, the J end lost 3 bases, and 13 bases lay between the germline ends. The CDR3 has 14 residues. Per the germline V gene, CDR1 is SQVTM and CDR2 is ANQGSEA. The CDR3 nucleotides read TGCAGCGTTGAAAGTCTTGTAGGGGACTATGGCTACACCTTC. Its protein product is CSVESLVGDYGYTF.

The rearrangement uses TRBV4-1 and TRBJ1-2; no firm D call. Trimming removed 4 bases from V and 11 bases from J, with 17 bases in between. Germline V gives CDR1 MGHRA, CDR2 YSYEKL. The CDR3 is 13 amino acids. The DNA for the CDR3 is TGCGCCAGCAGCCGCATCAAACCTCGTTATTACACCTTC. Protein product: CASSRIKPRYYTF.

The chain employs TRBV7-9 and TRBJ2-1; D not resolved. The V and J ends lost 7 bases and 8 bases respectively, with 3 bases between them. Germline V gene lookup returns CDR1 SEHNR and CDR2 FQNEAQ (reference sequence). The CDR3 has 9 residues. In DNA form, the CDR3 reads TGTGCCAGCAAAGATGAGCAGTTCTTC. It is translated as CASKDEQFF. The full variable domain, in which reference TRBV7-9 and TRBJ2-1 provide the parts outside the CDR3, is DTGVSQNPRHKITKRGQNVTFRCDPISEHNRLYWYRQTLGQGPEFLTYFQNEAQLEKSRLLSDRFSAERPKGSFSTLEIQRTEQGDSAMYLCASKDEQFFGPGTRLTVL.

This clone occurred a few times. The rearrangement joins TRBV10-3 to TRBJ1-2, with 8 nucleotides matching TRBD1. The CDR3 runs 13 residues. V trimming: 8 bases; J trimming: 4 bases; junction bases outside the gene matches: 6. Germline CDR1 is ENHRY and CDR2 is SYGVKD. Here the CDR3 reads CAILAGGGYGYTF. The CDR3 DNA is TGTGCCATCTTGGCAGGGGGCGGCTATGGCTACACCTTC.

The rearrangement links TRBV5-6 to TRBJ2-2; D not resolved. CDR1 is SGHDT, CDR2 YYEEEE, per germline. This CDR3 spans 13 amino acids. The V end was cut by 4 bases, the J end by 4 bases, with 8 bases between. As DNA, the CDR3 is TGTGCCAGCAGCCGCCGGAGCACCGGGGAGCTGTTTTTT. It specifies CASSRRSTGELFF.

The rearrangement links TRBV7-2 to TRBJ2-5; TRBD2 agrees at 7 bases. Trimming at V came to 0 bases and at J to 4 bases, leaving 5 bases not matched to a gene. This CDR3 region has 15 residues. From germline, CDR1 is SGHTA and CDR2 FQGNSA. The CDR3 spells CASSLARDYRETQYF. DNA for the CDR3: TGTGCCAGCAGCTTAGCCCGGGACTACCGAGAGACCCAGTACTTC. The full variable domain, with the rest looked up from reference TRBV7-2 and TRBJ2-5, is GAGVSQSPSNKVTEKGKDVELRCDPISGHTALYWYRQSLGQGLEFLIYFQGNSAPDKSGLPSDRFSAERTGGSVSTLTIQRTQQEDSAVYLCASSLARDYRETQYFGPGTRLLVL.

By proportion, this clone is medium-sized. In nucleotides, the CDR3 is TGTGCCAGCAGTGACAGGGACACCGGGGAGCTGTTTTTT. Amino acids: CASSDRDTGELFF. The gene calls are TRBV6-4 and TRBJ2-2; D ambiguous. CDR1 MRHNA and CDR2 SNTAGT come from the germline V gene. The V end lost 2 bases, the J end lost 3 bases, and 4 bases lay between the germline ends. The CDR3 length is 13 residues.

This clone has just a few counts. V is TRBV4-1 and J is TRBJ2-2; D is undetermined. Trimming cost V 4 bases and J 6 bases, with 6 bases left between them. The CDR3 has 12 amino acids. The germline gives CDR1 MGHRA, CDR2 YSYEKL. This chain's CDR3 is CASSLGPGELFF. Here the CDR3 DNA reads TGCGCCAGCAGCCTTGGTCCCGGGGAGCTGTTTTTT.

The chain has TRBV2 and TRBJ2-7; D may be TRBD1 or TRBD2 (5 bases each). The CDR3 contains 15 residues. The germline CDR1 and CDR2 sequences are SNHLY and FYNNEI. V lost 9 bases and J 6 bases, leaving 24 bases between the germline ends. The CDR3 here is CASPPPGQTRGEQYF. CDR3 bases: TGTGCCAGTCCCCCTCCGGGGCAGACCCGGGGCGAGCAGTACTTC.

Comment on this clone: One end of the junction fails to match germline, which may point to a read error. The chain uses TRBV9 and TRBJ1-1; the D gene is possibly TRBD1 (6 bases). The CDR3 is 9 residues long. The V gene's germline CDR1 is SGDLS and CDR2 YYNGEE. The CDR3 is CASSPQGPF. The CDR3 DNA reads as TGTGCCAGCAGCCCCCAGGGGCCTTTT.

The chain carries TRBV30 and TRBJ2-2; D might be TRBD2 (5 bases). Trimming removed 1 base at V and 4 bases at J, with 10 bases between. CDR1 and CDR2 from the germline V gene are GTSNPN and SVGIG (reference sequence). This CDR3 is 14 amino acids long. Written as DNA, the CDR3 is TGTGCCTGGAGTGGGGAGAGCCCCACCGGGGAGCTGTTTTTT. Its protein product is CAWSGESPTGELFF.

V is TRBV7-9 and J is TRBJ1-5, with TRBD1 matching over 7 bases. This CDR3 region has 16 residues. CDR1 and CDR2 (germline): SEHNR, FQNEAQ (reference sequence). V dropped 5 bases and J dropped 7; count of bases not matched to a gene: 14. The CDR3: CASSPNAGQDHQPQHF. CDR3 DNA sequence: TGTGCCAGCAGCCCTAATGCCGGACAGGACCACCAGCCCCAGCATTTT.

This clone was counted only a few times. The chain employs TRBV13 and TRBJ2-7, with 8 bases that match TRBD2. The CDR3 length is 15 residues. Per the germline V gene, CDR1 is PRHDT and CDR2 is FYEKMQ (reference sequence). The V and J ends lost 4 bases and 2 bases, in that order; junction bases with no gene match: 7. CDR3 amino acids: CASSSAGGLAYEQYF. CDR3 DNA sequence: TGTGCCAGCAGCTCCGCCGGGGGACTAGCCTACGAGCAGTACTTC.

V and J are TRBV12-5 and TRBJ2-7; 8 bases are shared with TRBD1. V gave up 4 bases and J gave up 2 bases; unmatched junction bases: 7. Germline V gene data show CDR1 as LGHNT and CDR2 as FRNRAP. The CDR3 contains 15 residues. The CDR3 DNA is TGTGCTAGTGGTTGGGGGGACAGGTCCCCCTACGAGCAGTACTTC. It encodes CASGWGDRSPYEQYF.

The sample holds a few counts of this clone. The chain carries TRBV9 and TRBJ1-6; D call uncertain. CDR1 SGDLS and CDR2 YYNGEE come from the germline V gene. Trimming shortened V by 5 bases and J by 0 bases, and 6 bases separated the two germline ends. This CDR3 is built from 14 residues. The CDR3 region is CASSESSYNSPLHF. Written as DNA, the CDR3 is TGTGCCAGCAGTGAAAGCTCCTATAATTCACCCCTCCACTTT.

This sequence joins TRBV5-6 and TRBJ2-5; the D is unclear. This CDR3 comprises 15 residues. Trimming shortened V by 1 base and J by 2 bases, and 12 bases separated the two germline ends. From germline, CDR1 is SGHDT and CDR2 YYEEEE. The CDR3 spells CASSLSYRIQETQYF. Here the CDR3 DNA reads TGTGCCAGCAGCTTGTCCTACCGGATACAAGAGACCCAGTACTTC.

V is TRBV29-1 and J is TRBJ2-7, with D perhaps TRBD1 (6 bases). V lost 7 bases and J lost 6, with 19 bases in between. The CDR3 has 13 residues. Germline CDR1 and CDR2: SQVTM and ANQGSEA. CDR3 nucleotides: TGCAGCGCTTCACCGGGACAACGGGCCGAGCAGTACTTC. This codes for CSASPGQRAEQYF.

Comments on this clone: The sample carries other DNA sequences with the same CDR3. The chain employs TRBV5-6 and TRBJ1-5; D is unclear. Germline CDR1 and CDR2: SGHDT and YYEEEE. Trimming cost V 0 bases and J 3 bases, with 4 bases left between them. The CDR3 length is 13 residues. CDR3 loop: CASSLGNNQPQHF. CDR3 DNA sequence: TGTGCCAGCAGCTTGGGAAACAATCAGCCCCAGCATTTT.

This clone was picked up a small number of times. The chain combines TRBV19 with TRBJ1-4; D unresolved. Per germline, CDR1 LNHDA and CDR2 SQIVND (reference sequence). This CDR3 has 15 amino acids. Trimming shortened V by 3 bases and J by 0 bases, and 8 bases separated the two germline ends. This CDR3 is CASSIIVATNEKLFF. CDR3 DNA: TGTGCCAGTAGTATTATCGTTGCAACTAATGAAAAACTGTTTTTT.

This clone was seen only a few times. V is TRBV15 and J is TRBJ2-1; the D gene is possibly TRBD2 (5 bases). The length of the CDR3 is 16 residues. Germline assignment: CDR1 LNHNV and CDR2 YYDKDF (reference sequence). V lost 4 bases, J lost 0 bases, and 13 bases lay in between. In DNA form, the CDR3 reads TGTGCCACCAGCACCCAGGACTCCTACTCCTACAATGAGCAGTTCTTC. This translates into CATSTQDSYSYNEQFF.

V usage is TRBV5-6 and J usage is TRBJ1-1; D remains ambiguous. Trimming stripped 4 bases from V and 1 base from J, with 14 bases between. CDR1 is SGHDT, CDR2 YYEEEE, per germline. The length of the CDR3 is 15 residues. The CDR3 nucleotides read TGTGCCAGCAGCCCTACGTACGGACCGAACACTGAAGCTTTCTTT. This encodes CASSPTYGPNTEAFF.

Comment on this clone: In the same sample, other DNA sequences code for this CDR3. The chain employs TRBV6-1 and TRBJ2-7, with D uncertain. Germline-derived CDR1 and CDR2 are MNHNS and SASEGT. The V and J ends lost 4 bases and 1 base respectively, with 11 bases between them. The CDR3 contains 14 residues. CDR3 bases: TGTGCCAGCAGTGGACGCGGCAGTTCCTACGAGCAGTACTTC. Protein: CASSGRGSSYEQYF.

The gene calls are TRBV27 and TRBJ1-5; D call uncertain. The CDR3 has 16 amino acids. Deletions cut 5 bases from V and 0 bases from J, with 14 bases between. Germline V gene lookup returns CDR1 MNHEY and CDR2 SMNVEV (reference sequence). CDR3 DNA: TGTGCCAGCAGTCAAACAAGTATGGATAGCAATCAGCCCCAGCATTTT. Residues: CASSQTSMDSNQPQHF.

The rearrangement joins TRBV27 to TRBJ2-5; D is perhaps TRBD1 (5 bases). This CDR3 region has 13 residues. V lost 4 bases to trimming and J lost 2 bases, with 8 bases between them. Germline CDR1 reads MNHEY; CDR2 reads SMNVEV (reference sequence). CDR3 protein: CASSSDSQETQYF. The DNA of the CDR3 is TGTGCCAGCAGTTCCGACAGTCAAGAGACCCAGTACTTC.

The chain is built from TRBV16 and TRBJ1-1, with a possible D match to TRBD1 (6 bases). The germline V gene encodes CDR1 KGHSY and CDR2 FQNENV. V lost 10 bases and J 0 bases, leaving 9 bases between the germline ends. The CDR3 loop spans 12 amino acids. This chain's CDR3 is CATGQLNTEAFF. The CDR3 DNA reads TGTGCCACCGGACAGTTGAACACTGAAGCTTTCTTT.

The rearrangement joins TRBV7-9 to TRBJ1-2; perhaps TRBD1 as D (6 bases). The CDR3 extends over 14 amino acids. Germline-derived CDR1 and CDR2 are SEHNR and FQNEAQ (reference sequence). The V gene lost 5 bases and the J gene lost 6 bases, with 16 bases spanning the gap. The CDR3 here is CASSPAWGADGYTF. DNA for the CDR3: TGTGCCAGCAGCCCCGCTTGGGGGGCGGATGGCTACACCTTC.